One and the same sample provided the 20 T cell receptor beta chains below, sequenced in a study of T cells in Graves' hyperthyroidism and ophthalmopathy (dated by TCRdb to the late 2010s). The library was obtained by multiplex PCR. Sequencing took place on an Illumina HiSeq 2000. TCR beta CDR3 regions were amplified from RNA transcripts. For the first round of RT-PCR on the TCR CDR3, the HTBI primer set was used together with the Qiagen OneStep RT-PCR kit. TCRdb trimmed the raw reads at Q25, called clones with MiXCR and kept productive beta chains. Each entry is one CDR3 protein sequence, shown with its most common DNA and genes. The sample data list 490,000 or so distinct CDR3 sequences, and 22% of these were observed just once. In total, the top ten clones hold around 47% of the sample. Sequences were obtained from blood. Receptors were obtained from a woman in her 70s with Graves' ophthalmopathy.

CDR3 in amino acids: CASSGRGVGEQFF. The CDR3 DNA follows: TGTGCCAGCAGCGGGCGGGGTGTCGGTGAGCAGTTCTTC. This chain connects TRBV9 to TRBJ2-1, with D possibly TRBD2 on 6 matching bases. V was cut by 3 bases and J by 9 bases, with 13 bases left in between. The CDR3 length is 13 residues. Germline assignment: CDR1 SGDLS and CDR2 YYNGEE.

This chain joins TRBV24-1 and TRBJ1-1, with 8 positions matching TRBD1. The CDR3 covers 16 residues. CDR1 is KGHDR, CDR2 SFDVKD, per germline. V lost 3 bases, J lost 0 bases, and 5 bases stayed unmatched. The CDR3 sequence is CATSDPGQDLNTEAFF. The DNA for the CDR3 is TGTGCCACCAGTGATCCGGGACAGGATCTGAACACTGAAGCTTTCTTT.

This clonotype has only a few counts. This chain uses TRBV12-3 or TRBV12-4 with TRBJ2-1; the D gene is possibly TRBD2 (6 bases). The CDR3 has 15 amino acids. The V gene lost 5 bases and the J gene lost 2 bases, with 13 bases spanning the gap. The CDR3 loop reads CASSVSGPTYNEQFF. Written as DNA, the CDR3 is TGTGCCAGCAGTGTTAGCGGACCAACCTACAATGAGCAGTTCTTC.

Many counts were recorded for this clonotype. The rearrangement uses TRBV28 and TRBJ1-4; D unresolved. V shed 3 bases and J shed 8 bases, with 16 bases lying between them. This CDR3 spans 15 amino acids. CDR1 and CDR2 from the germline V gene are MDHEN and SYDVKM. CDR3: CASSFGPFRGEKLFF. Written as DNA, the CDR3 is TGTGCCAGCAGTTTCGGGCCTTTCCGAGGCGAAAAACTGTTTTTT. Full variable domain (remainder filled in from reference TRBV28 and TRBJ1-4): DVKVTQSSRYLVKRTGEKVFLECVQDMDHENMFWYRQDPGLGLRLIYFSYDVKMKEKGDIPEGYSVSREKKERFSLILESASTNQTSMYLCASSFGPFRGEKLFFGSGTQLSVL.

This clonotype has just one count. The genes are TRBV9 and TRBJ2-7; the match to TRBD2 covers 7 bases. The germline V gene has CDR1 SGDLS and CDR2 YYNGEE. V was pared by 0 bases and J by 2 bases, with 14 bases of the junction left unmatched. CDR3 length equals 18 residues. CDR3 loop: CASSVGGRGGSAPYEQYF. DNA for the CDR3: TGTGCCAGCAGCGTAGGGGGGAGAGGCGGGAGTGCGCCCTACGAGCAGTACTTC.

In this sample, this clonotype turned up a few times. V usage is TRBV6-2 or TRBV6-3 and J usage is TRBJ2-1; 13 bases agree with TRBD2. Germline-derived CDR1 and CDR2 are MNHEY and SVGEGT. This CDR3 has 18 amino acids. V was clipped by 0 bases and J by 2 bases; unmatched bases: 4. The CDR3 DNA reads TGTGCCAGCAGTTACTCCACTAGCGGGAGGGCCCCCTACAATGAGCAGTTCTTC. It encodes CASSYSTSGRAPYNEQFF.

The chain combines TRBV20-1 with TRBJ1-5, with D maybe TRBD1 (6 bases). Deletions cut 3 bases from V and 2 bases from J, with 14 bases between. The CDR3 has 15 amino acids. Germline V gene data show CDR1 as DFQATT and CDR2 as SNEGSKA (reference sequence). The CDR3 region has the DNA TGCAGTGCTAGTAGGGGGGCGGTGGGCAATCAGCCCCAGCATTTT. Amino acid sequence: CSASRGAVGNQPQHF.

This clonotype was observed a handful of times. The rearrangement joins TRBV5-4 to TRBJ2-7; D may match TRBD1 or TRBD2 (5 bases each). In germline, CDR1 is SGHNT, CDR2 YYREEE (reference sequence). Trimming shortened V by 0 bases and J by 3 bases, and 10 bases separated the two germline ends. The CDR3 has 14 amino acids. The CDR3 spells CASSLDRRNYEQYF. The CDR3 bases are TGTGCCAGCAGCTTGGACAGGAGGAACTACGAGCAGTACTTC.

This clonotype was observed at least ten times. V and J are TRBV6-1 and TRBJ2-1; TRBD2 aligns across 15 bases. CDR3 size: 16 residues. Germline assignment: CDR1 MNHNS and CDR2 SASEGT. V trimming: 5 bases; J trimming: 9 bases; junction bases outside the gene matches: 8. CDR3 amino acids: CASSSGTSGRSGEQFF. The CDR3, as DNA: TGTGCCAGCAGTTCTGGGACTAGCGGGAGGAGCGGTGAGCAGTTCTTC.

This clonotype was seen a few times. This chain uses TRBV10-2 with TRBJ2-7; TRBD2 matches 10 bases. This CDR3 region has 14 residues. V trimming: 4 bases; J trimming: 3 bases; junction bases outside the gene matches: 3. Germline CDR1 reads WSHSY; CDR2 reads SAAADI. Here the CDR3 DNA reads TGCGCCAGCAGTGTGACTAGCGGGTACTACGAGCAGTACTTC. Protein product: CASSVTSGYYEQYF.

The chain carries TRBV5-1 and TRBJ2-1; TRBD2 aligns across 8 bases. V shed 4 bases and J 3 bases; nucleotides not matched to a gene: 9. Germline CDR1 is SGHRS and CDR2 is YFSETQ. This CDR3 contains 16 residues. In DNA form, the CDR3 reads TGCGCCAGCAGCCTCGCTCTAAGCGGGAGCTACAATGAGCAGTTCTTC. Translation: CASSLALSGSYNEQFF.

In its sample, this clonotype was seen a few times. The V call is TRBV5-1, the J call TRBJ2-3, with D tentatively TRBD1 (6 bases). Trimming took 5 bases from V and 0 from J, leaving 13 bases between them. The CDR3 sequence is 15 residues long. Germline CDR1 reads SGHRS; CDR2 reads YFSETQ. CDR3 nucleotides: TGCGCCAGCAGTCCACCGGGACATAGCACAGATACGCAGTATTTT. Amino acids: CASSPPGHSTDTQYF.

This clonotype was seen repeatedly, ten times or more. This chain uses TRBV2 with TRBJ2-7; D not resolved. The length of the CDR3 is 13 residues. Germline values: CDR1 SNHLY, CDR2 FYNNEI. V was clipped by 1 base and J by 7 bases, with 11 bases between them. Here the CDR3 reads CASSEGWAREQYF. Here the CDR3 DNA reads TGTGCCAGCAGTGAAGGTTGGGCCCGAGAGCAGTACTTC.

This chain links TRBV7-3 with TRBJ2-2; possible D gene TRBD1, 6 bases. V was trimmed by 4 bases and J by 2 bases, leaving 11 bases between them. CDR1 SGHTA and CDR2 FQGTGA come from the germline V gene. The CDR3 loop spans 15 amino acids. DNA of the CDR3: TGTGCCAGCAGCTCACAGGGACCAAACACCGGGGAGCTGTTTTTT. Translated: CASSSQGPNTGELFF.

This clonotype was picked up a small number of times. The chain joins TRBV6-1 to TRBJ1-5, with 7 bases matching TRBD1. V lost 5 bases and J lost 2; bases outside the gene matches: 6. This CDR3 has 15 amino acids. Germline V gene data show CDR1 as MNHNS and CDR2 as SASEGT. The CDR3 DNA follows: TGTGCCAGCAGTTATGAAGGGGGCGGCAATCAGCCCCAGCATTTT. Encoded protein: CASSYEGGGNQPQHF.

V is TRBV29-1 and J is TRBJ1-1; D ambiguous. This CDR3 is 14 amino acids long. V lost 2 bases to trimming and J lost 4 bases, with 14 bases between them. The germline V gene encodes CDR1 SQVTM and CDR2 ANQGSEA. CDR3 in amino acids: CSVERGWGSTEAFF. CDR3 DNA sequence: TGCAGCGTTGAACGCGGCTGGGGAAGCACTGAAGCTTTCTTT.

This clonotype was detected a few times. Germline and junction disagree at one end, which may indicate a read error. V is TRBV10-3 and J is TRBJ2-5; D is uncertain. Per the germline V gene, CDR1 is ENHRY and CDR2 is SYGVKD. This CDR3 region has 14 residues. CDR3 loop: CASSYRADEETQYF. The CDR3, as DNA: TGTGCCAGCAGTTATCGGGCAGACGAAGAGACCCAGTACTTC.

At least ten counts were recorded for this clonotype. V usage is TRBV20-1 and J usage is TRBJ2-7, with 15 positions matching TRBD2. The CDR3 covers 14 residues. V was pared by 5 bases and J by 5 bases, with 4 bases of the junction left unmatched. CDR1 DFQATT and CDR2 SNEGSKA come from the germline V gene (reference sequence). CDR3 coding DNA: TGCAGTGCTGGGACTAGCGGGAGGACCCACGAGCAGTACTTC. Residues: CSAGTSGRTHEQYF.

This clonotype has more than one count but fewer than ten. The CDR3 nucleotides read TGTGCCAGCAGCTTATTAGCGGGAGGTTCCGAGCAGTACTTC. Its protein is CASSLLAGGSEQYF. This chain links TRBV7-6 with TRBJ2-7; TRBD2 matches 10 bases. The CDR3 runs to 14 residues. V lost 2 bases to trimming and J lost 6 bases; unmatched junction nucleotides: 4. CDR1 is SGHVS, CDR2 FNYEAQ, per germline.

This clonotype was observed many times. V and J are TRBV7-2 and TRBJ1-1; D unresolved. In germline, CDR1 is SGHTA, CDR2 FQGNSA. This CDR3 is 14 amino acids long. Trimming removed 6 bases at V and 3 bases at J, with 14 bases between. The CDR3 DNA follows: TGTGCCAGCAGTCAAATGCACCGGGACACTGAAGCTTTCTTT. This translates into CASSQMHRDTEAFF.